This T cell receptor (beta chain) was identified in a study of OX40 agonist ivuxolimab in advanced cancers. Whole-study context: The study reported partial responses in three patients: one hepatocellular carcinoma, two cutaneous melanoma.

Here immunoSEQ multiplex PCR was the method, and the copy in TCRdb shows in-frame clones only, minus some. In the table there are tens of thousands of clones, over 80% of which are singletons. As regards this clone: The antigen is unknown.

V lost 5 bases, J lost 4 bases, and 13 bases lay in between. Germline CDR1 SGHAT, CDR2 FQNNGV. The CDR3 spans 14 residues. Study-wide points: On average, a greater number of expanded clones characterised CD8+ T cells relative to CD4+.

The chain is built from TRBV11-2 and TRBJ2-3; tentative D call: TRBD2 (6 bases). Sequences were derived from CD4+ or CD8+ T cells sorted from blood, sampled in a trial of the OX40 agonist ivuxolimab. This TCR derives from an adult with an advanced solid tumor such as melanoma, head and neck, liver or kidney cancer. DNA of the CDR3: TGTGCCAGCAGCCCTCGACTAGAAGCAGATACGCAGTATTTT. Translating it yields CASSPRLEADTQYF.